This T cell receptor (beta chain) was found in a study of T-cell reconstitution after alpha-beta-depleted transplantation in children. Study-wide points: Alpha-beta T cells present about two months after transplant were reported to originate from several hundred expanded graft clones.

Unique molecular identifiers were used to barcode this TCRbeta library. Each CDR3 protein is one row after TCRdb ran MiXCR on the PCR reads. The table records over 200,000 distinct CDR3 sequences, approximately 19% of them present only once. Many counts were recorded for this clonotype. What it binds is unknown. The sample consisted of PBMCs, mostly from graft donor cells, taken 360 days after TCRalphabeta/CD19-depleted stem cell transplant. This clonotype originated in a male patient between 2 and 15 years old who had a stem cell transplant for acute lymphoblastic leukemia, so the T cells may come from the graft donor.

The CDR3 loop reads CSAKEGSTDTQYF. The CDR3 coding sequence is TGCAGTGCGAAGGAGGGGAGCACAGATACGCAGTATTTT. V is TRBV20-1 and J is TRBJ2-3; D is possibly TRBD2 (6 bases). This CDR3 has 13 amino acids. The V end was cut by 6 bases, the J end by 0 bases, with 10 bases between. Germline assignment: CDR1 DFQATT and CDR2 SNEGSKA (reference sequence).